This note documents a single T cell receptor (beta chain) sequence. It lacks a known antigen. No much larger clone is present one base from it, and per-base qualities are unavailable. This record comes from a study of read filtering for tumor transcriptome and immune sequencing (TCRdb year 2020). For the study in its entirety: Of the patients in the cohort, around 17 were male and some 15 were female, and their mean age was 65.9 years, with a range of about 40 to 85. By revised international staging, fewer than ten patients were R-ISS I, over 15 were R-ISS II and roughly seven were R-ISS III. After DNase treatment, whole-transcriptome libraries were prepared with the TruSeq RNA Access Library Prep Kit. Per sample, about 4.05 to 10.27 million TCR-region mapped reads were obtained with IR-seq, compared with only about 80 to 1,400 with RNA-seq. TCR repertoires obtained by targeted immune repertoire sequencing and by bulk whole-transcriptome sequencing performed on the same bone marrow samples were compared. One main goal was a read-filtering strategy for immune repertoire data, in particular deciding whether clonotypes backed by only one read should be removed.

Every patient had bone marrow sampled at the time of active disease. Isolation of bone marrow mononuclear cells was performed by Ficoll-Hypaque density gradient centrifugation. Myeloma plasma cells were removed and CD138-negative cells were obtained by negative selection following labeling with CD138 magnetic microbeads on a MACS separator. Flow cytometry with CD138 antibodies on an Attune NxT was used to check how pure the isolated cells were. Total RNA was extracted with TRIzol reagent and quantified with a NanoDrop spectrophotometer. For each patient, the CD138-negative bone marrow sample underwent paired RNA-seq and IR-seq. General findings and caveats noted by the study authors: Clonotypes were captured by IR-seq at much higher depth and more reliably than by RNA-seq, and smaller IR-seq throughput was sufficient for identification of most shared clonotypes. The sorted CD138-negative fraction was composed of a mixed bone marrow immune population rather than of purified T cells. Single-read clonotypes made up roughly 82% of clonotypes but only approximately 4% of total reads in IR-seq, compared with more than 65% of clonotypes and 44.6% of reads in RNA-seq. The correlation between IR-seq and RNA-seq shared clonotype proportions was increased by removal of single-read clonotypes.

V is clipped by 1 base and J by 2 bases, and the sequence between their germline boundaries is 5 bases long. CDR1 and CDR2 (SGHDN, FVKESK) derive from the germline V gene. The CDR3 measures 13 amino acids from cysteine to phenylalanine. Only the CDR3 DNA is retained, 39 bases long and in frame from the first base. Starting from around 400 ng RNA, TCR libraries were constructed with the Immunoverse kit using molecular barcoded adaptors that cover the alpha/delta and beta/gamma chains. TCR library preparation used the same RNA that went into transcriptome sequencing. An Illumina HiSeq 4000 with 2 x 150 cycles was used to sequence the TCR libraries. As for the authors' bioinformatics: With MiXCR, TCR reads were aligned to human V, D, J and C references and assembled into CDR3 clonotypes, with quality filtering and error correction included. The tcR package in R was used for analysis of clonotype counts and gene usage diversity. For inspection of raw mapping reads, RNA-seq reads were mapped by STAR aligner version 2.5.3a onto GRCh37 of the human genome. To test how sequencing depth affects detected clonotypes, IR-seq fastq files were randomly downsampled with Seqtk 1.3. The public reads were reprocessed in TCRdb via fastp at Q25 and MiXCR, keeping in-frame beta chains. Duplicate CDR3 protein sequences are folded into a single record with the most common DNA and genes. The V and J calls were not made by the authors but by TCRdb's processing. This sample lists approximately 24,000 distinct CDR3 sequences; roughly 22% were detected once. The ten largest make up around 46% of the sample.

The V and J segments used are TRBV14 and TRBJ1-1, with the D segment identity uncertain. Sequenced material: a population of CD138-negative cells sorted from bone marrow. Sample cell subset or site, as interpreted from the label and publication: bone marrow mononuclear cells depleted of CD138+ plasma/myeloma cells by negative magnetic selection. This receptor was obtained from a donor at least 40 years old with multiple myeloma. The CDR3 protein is CASSQGGNTEAFF. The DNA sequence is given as TGTGCCAGCAGCCAAGGGGGAAACACTGAAGCTTTCTTT.